These 4 T cell receptor beta chains were all obtained from the same sample, sequenced in a study of shared clonotypes between healthy human individuals. Clones were sequenced by immunoSEQ multiplex PCR, and TCRdb holds only the in-frame ones, with some missing. The sample consists of about 490,000 clones, about 79% of them appearing once. Sequencing was carried out using PBMCs. Receptors were obtained from a woman between 40 and 55 years old in good health. Some clones in this sample may be carry-over from other donors' samples.

The chain combines TRBV19 with TRBJ1-2; the match to TRBD1 covers 10 bases. Trimming removed 0 bases from V and 9 bases from J; junction bases left unmatched: 7. Germline V gives CDR1 LNHDA, CDR2 SQIVND (reference sequence). The CDR3 extends over 15 amino acids. CDR3 sequence (DNA): TGTGCCAGTAGTATAGACTCCGGGACAGGGGACAGCTACACCTTC. This gives the protein CASSIDSGTGDSYTF.

This clone showed up many times. The CDR3 nucleotides read TGTGCCAGCAGCCCTCAGGGTAACGGCTATGGCTACACCTTC. Translated: CASSPQGNGYGYTF. V usage is TRBV27 and J usage is TRBJ1-2; TRBD1 might be the D (5 bases). V was clipped by 6 bases and J by 4 bases, with 15 bases between them. The CDR3 extends over 14 amino acids. The germline gives CDR1 MNHEY, CDR2 SMNVEV (reference sequence).

This clone was counted once. V usage is TRBV7-2 and J usage is TRBJ1-2, with unresolved D. The CDR3 totals 14 residues. Trimming shortened V by 5 bases and J by 4 bases, and 14 bases separated the two germline ends. Germline loops: CDR1 SGHTA, CDR2 FQGNSA. Here the CDR3 DNA reads TGTGCCAGCAGCGGCACCAGCGGAATCTATGGCTACACCTTC. This codes for CASSGTSGIYGYTF.

V usage is TRBV7-6 and J usage is TRBJ2-3; 10 nucleotides align to TRBD2. The CDR3 is made up of 16 amino acids. With 1 base clipped from V and 5 bases from J, the junction kept 6 bases outside the gene matches. Germline values: CDR1 SGHVS, CDR2 FNYEAQ. CDR3 in amino acids: CASSLVLAGGGDTQYF. DNA for the CDR3: TGTGCCAGCAGCTTAGTGTTAGCGGGAGGAGGAGATACGCAGTATTTT.